Listed below are T cell receptor beta chains from one sample, sequenced in a study of shared clonotypes between healthy human individuals. Some clones are missing from TCRdb's copy, which holds only in-frame ones; the method was immunoSEQ multiplex PCR. Of around 690,000 clones in the sample, around 91% were seen once. The specimen was memory CD8+ T cells from PBMCs. The receptor set was obtained from a man younger than 35 in good health. Some clones in this sample may be carry-over from other donors' samples. Both conserved end residues are part of each CDR3. The D gene is left open where the match is weak. Clone size, where shown, is once, few, many, or a class for clones that have expanded.

clone_size,v_call,cdr3_length,j_call,d_call,cdr3_nt,cdr3_aa
-,TRBV5-1,16,TRBJ1-3,-,TGCGCCAGCAGCTTGAGCTTAGGGGCTTCCGGAAACACCATATATTTT,CASSLSLGASGNTIYF
-,TRBV10-3,18,TRBJ1-5,TRBD1,TGTGCCATCAGTGAGGCGGGACAGGGTTTGTACGGCAATCAGCCCCAGCATTTT,CAISEAGQGLYGNQPQHF
-,TRBV28,17,TRBJ2-5,-,TGTGCCAGCAGCCTGTTCGGGAGGACAGATTACCAAGAGACCCAGTACTTC,CASSLFGRTDYQETQYF
-,TRBV30,17,TRBJ2-3,TRBD2,TGTGCCTGTAGCGGGAGACCCCGGGCGTCTGTCGCAGATACGCAGTATTTT,CACSGRPRASVADTQYF
-,TRBV9,12,TRBJ1-2,-,TGTGCCAGCGGGGGCAGGGGTGATGGCTACACCTTC,CASGGRGDGYTF
-,TRBV2,15,TRBJ2-3,-,TGTGCCAGCAGTGATAGGCGGGAAAGCACAGATACGCAGTATTTT,CASSDRRESTDTQYF
few,TRBV15,13,TRBJ1-2,TRBD1,TGTGCCACCAGCGGGGAGACAGGGTATGGCTACACCTTC,CATSGETGYGYTF
-,TRBV7-9,16,TRBJ2-5,TRBD1,TGTGCCAGCGCAGCCCTCAGGGGGCGCACGGGAGAGACCCAGTACTTC,CASAALRGRTGETQYF
-,TRBV7-9,16,TRBJ1-6,-,TGTGCCAGCAGCCAAACAGGGAACTCCTATAATTCACCCCTCCACTTT,CASSQTGNSYNSPLHF
-,TRBV27,15,TRBJ2-1,TRBD2,TGTGCCAGCAGTTTGAGTAGCGGGTCCTACAATGAGCAGTTCTTC,CASSLSSGSYNEQFF
-,TRBV11-2,12,TRBJ2-7,-,TGTGCCAGCAGCTGGACCAACTACGAGCAGTACTTC,CASSWTNYEQYF
-,TRBV7-9,16,TRBJ2-1,-,TGTGCCAGCAGCTTCCTCTTCGGGAGTTTAGACAATGAGCAGTTCTTC,CASSFLFGSLDNEQFF
-,TRBV19,15,TRBJ2-1,-,TGTGCCAGTAGTATAGTAGGGTCTCCATACAATGAGCAGTTCTTC,CASSIVGSPYNEQFF
-,TRBV5-6,14,TRBJ2-5,-,TGTGCCAGCAGCGTGACAGAGCTAGGAGAGACCCAGTACTTC,CASSVTELGETQYF
-,TRBV14,16,TRBJ2-3,TRBD1,TGTGCCAGCAGCCACCGGGACAGGGGGGTGACAGATACGCAGTATTTT,CASSHRDRGVTDTQYF
-,TRBV4-1,16,TRBJ1-2,TRBD1,TGCGCCAGCAGCCCGCGGACAGGGGAAATTTTGGATGGCTACACCTTC,CASSPRTGEILDGYTF
-,TRBV4-1,15,TRBJ2-7,TRBD1,TGCGCCAGCAGCCAAAGGTCACAGGGGATACACGAGCAGTACTTC,CASSQRSQGIHEQYF
-,TRBV27,17,TRBJ2-2,-,TGTGCCAGCAGTCCGGGCCCCCCGAAGGGCTGGCCCGGGGAGCTGTTTTTT,CASSPGPPKGWPGELFF
-,TRBV9,15,TRBJ2-3,TRBD2,TGTGCCAGCAGCGATAGCGGGATCCTCACAGATACGCAGTATTTT,CASSDSGILTDTQYF
-,TRBV28,14,TRBJ1-5,-,TGTGCCAGCAGTTCCCCCGTTCGCAATCAGCCCCAGCATTTT,CASSSPVRNQPQHF
-,TRBV7-6,13,TRBJ2-2,-,TGTGCCAGCAGCCCCCTTGGGCCCGGGGAGCTGTTTTTT,CASSPLGPGELFF
-,TRBV9,15,TRBJ2-6,-,TGTGCCAGCACCTGGGGGGACCATGGGGCCAACGTCCTGACTTTC,CASTWGDHGANVLTF
-,TRBV5-4,13,TRBJ2-5,-,TGTGCCAGCAAACCACAGGGAGTTGAGACCCAGTACTTC,CASKPQGVETQYF
-,TRBV10-3,15,TRBJ1-5,-,TGTGCCATCAGTTCGGGGGCAGGGGATAATCAGCCCCAGCATTTT,CAISSGAGDNQPQHF
-,TRBV10-3,15,TRBJ2-3,-,TGTGCCATCAGTGAGGGAAGTGCCTACACAGATACGCAGTATTTT,CAISEGSAYTDTQYF
-,TRBV27,13,TRBJ2-5,-,TGTGCCAGCAGTGCCAACCCCTTGGAGACCCAGTACTTC,CASSANPLETQYF
-,TRBV4-3,15,TRBJ2-7,TRBD2,TGCGCCAGCAGCCAAGGACTAGCGGCTCCCTACGAGCAGTACTTC,CASSQGLAAPYEQYF